The next 20 T cell receptor beta chains were all read from a single sample in a study of OX40 agonist ivuxolimab in advanced cancers. Sequenced by immunoSEQ multiplex PCR; TCRdb stores in-frame clones only, minus some. The sample holds around 85,000 clones, less than 95% seen once. This sample comprised CD4+ or CD8+ T cells sorted from blood, obtained in a trial of the OX40 agonist ivuxolimab. The origin of the receptors is an adult with an advanced solid tumor such as melanoma, head and neck, liver or kidney cancer.

The rearrangement uses TRBV18 and TRBJ2-5; TRBD2 agrees at 8 bases. The DNA end is more similar to TRBJ2-7, so the J call may be wrong. The CDR3 totals 14 residues. Germline loops: CDR1 KGHSH, CDR2 LQKENI. CDR3 sequence: CASSPPGLAYEQYF. The CDR3 region has the DNA TGTGCCAGCTCACCTCCGGGACTAGCCTACGAGCAGTACTTC.

The rearrangement joins TRBV18 to TRBJ2-3; the match to TRBD2 covers 11 bases. The CDR3 loop spans 16 amino acids. The V and J ends lost 3 bases and 3 bases, in that order; junction bases with no gene match: 5. Germline-derived CDR1 and CDR2 are KGHSH and LQKENI. The CDR3 sequence is CASSPGTSGSTDTQYF. CDR3 DNA sequence: TGTGCCAGCTCACCGGGAACTAGCGGGAGTACAGATACGCAGTATTTT.

The CDR3 protein is CASRGQSSYNEQFF. In DNA, the CDR3 is TGTGCCAGCAGGGGACAGAGCTCCTACAATGAGCAGTTCTTC. The rearrangement joins TRBV7-9 to TRBJ2-1, with 7 bases identical to TRBD1. Germline CDR1 SEHNR, CDR2 FQNEAQ (reference sequence). CDR3 length: 14 amino acids. The trim removed 6 bases at V and 0 bases at J, leaving 2 bases unmatched.

In the case of this clone: Germline is not matched at one junction end, which may reflect a read error. Different DNA sequences within this sample yield the same CDR3. This chain uses TRBV14 with TRBJ1-4; a weak D match, TRBD1 (5 bases). This CDR3 region has 13 residues. CDR1 SGHDN and CDR2 FVKESK come from the germline V gene. CDR3 DNA: TGTGCCAGCAGTCAAGGGGCAGCCGAAAAACTGTTTTTT. Protein sequence: CASSQGAAEKLFF.

V usage is TRBV28 and J usage is TRBJ1-1; maybe TRBD1 (6 bases). The CDR3 length is 16 residues. V lost 5 bases to trimming and J lost 0 bases, with 16 bases between them. CDR1 and CDR2 from the germline V gene are MDHEN and SYDVKM. The CDR3 coding sequence is TGTGCCAGCAGTCCATACCCAACAGGGATGAACACTGAAGCTTTCTTT. Translating it yields CASSPYPTGMNTEAFF.

The rearrangement joins TRBV7-9 to TRBJ1-1, with D possibly TRBD1 on 6 matching bases. Trimming removed 5 bases at V and 8 bases at J, with 9 bases between. Germline loops: CDR1 SEHNR, CDR2 FQNEAQ (reference sequence). The CDR3 contains 11 residues. The CDR3 spells CASSPRGEAFF. The CDR3 nucleotides are TGTGCCAGCAGCCCAAGGGGGGAAGCTTTCTTT.

The chain combines TRBV6-5 with TRBJ2-7, with 7 bases matching TRBD1. Trimming took 3 bases from V and 2 from J; bases not matched to a gene: 4. The CDR3 covers 14 residues. Germline assignment: CDR1 MNHEY and CDR2 SVGAGI. CDR3 protein: CASSYDRVAYEQYF. The CDR3 bases are TGTGCCAGCAGTTATGACAGGGTTGCCTACGAGCAGTACTTC.

For the CDR3, the DNA is TGTGCCAGTAGTATTCGGGGCAGGGGAGCCTCCTACGAGCAGTACTTC. Translation: CASSIRGRGASYEQYF. The V call is TRBV19, the J call TRBJ2-7; tentatively, D is TRBD1 (6 bases). Trimming removed 3 bases at V and 0 bases at J, with 15 bases between. The CDR3 consists of 16 residues. CDR1 LNHDA and CDR2 SQIVND come from the germline V gene (reference sequence).

This chain links TRBV7-8 with TRBJ2-5; D is unclear. The V end lost 7 bases, the J end lost 5 bases, and 5 bases lay between the germline ends. Germline values: CDR1 SGHVS, CDR2 FQNEAQ. The CDR3 length is 10 residues. The CDR3 DNA follows: TGTGCCAGCAAGTCGGAGACCCAGTACTTC. Translation: CASKSETQYF.

The count of this clone is one. Different DNA sequences within this sample yield the same CDR3. This chain uses TRBV30 with TRBJ1-6; possible D gene TRBD1, 5 bases. The CDR3 is 12 residues long. The germline V and J ends were trimmed by 3 bases and 5 bases, with 5 bases remaining between them. Germline CDR1 reads GTSNPN; CDR2 reads SVGIG (reference sequence). CDR3 loop: CAWSRDNSPLHF. Written as DNA, the CDR3 is TGTGCCTGGAGCAGGGATAATTCACCCCTCCACTTT.

The V call is TRBV6-5, the J call TRBJ2-5; no definite D call. CDR3 length: 14 residues. The V end lost 5 bases, the J end lost 1 base, and 11 bases lay between the germline ends. CDR1 is MNHEY, CDR2 SVGAGI, per germline. In nucleotides, the CDR3 is TGTGCCAGCAGTCGGGCGTTACCCCAAGAGACCCAGTACTTC. It is translated as CASSRALPQETQYF.

This clone has more than one count but fewer than ten. This rearrangement joins TRBV9 to TRBJ1-2; 9 positions agree with TRBD1. V was pared by 0 bases and J by 1 base, with 16 bases of the junction left unmatched. CDR1 is SGDLS, CDR2 YYNGEE, per germline. This CDR3 region has 20 residues. CDR3 sequence reads: CASSVGPGPGQGGGNYGYTF. The CDR3 DNA reads as TGTGCCAGCAGCGTAGGTCCAGGACCGGGACAGGGAGGGGGTAACTATGGCTACACCTTC.

The chain combines TRBV11-3 with TRBJ2-3; 8 nucleotides align to TRBD2. This CDR3 has 14 residues. Germline loops: CDR1 SGHNT, CDR2 YENEEA. V trimming: 2 bases; J trimming: 4 bases; junction bases outside the gene matches: 2. The CDR3 DNA reads TGTGCCAGCAGCTTACGGGAGGGCCCAGATACGCAGTATTTT. This codes for CASSLREGPDTQYF.

J is TRBJ2-7 and V is TRBV19, with TRBD2 as a possible D gene (6 bases). From germline, CDR1 is LNHDA and CDR2 SQIVND (reference sequence). Trimming cost V 7 bases and J 6 bases, with 19 bases left between them. CDR3 length equals 14 residues. This CDR3 is CASTSAGGIGEQYF. The CDR3 region has the DNA TGTGCCAGTACTTCCGCAGGAGGGATCGGCGAGCAGTACTTC.

V usage is TRBV11-1 and J usage is TRBJ2-1, with 11 bases matching TRBD1. The CDR3 length is 14 residues. Germline V gives CDR1 SGHAT, CDR2 FQDESV (reference sequence). Trimming took 5 bases from V and 7 from J; bases not matched to a gene: 4. The CDR3 here is CASSKGQGVNEQFF. The CDR3 coding sequence is TGTGCCAGCAGCAAGGGACAGGGGGTAAATGAGCAGTTCTTC.

The V and J genes are TRBV6-6 and TRBJ2-1; the D gene is possibly TRBD1 (5 bases). V gave up 3 bases and J gave up 5 bases, with 14 bases separating them. Germline assignment: CDR1 MNHNY and CDR2 SVGAGI (reference sequence). This CDR3 is 15 amino acids long. The CDR3 loop reads CASSYQGRANNEQFF. The CDR3 coding sequence is TGTGCCAGCAGTTATCAGGGAAGGGCGAACAATGAGCAGTTCTTC.

This clone was found once. The chain carries TRBV6-1 and TRBJ1-3; unclear D gene. Germline CDR1 is MNHNS and CDR2 is SASEGT. V lost 1 base, J lost 1 base, and 11 bases lay in between. There are 16 residues in the CDR3. The CDR3 nucleotides read TGTGCCAGCAGTGAAGATTTCGTGATATCTGGAAACACCATATATTTT. It codes for CASSEDFVISGNTIYF.

This rearrangement joins TRBV5-4 to TRBJ2-7, with 9 bases fitting TRBD2. The germline V gene has CDR1 SGHNT and CDR2 YYREEE (reference sequence). This CDR3 region has 16 residues. Losses at the gene ends were 4 bases for V and 3 bases for J; bases not matched to a gene: 11. As DNA, the CDR3 is TGTGCCAGCAGCCAGGCTGTGTCTAGCGGGATCTACGAGCAGTACTTC. Encoded protein: CASSQAVSSGIYEQYF.

This chain joins TRBV19 and TRBJ1-2; the D gene is possibly TRBD1 (5 bases). From germline, CDR1 is LNHDA and CDR2 SQIVND (reference sequence). Trimming stripped 5 bases from V and 1 base from J, with 11 bases between. The CDR3 covers 14 residues. CDR3 sequence: CASSDRRGNYGYTF. The DNA for the CDR3 is TGTGCCAGTAGTGACAGAAGGGGTAACTATGGCTACACCTTC.

The chain employs TRBV5-4 and TRBJ2-1; 8 bases line up with TRBD2. The CDR3 extends over 16 amino acids. Germline-derived CDR1 and CDR2 are SGHNT and YYREEE (reference sequence). The J segment lost 0 bases and the V segment lost 1 base, leaving 3 bases of the junction unmatched. CDR3 sequence (DNA): TGTGCCAGCAGCTTGCGGACTAGCTTCTCCTACAATGAGCAGTTCTTC. The encoded protein is CASSLRTSFSYNEQFF.